The 19 T cell receptor beta chains in this list originate from one sample, sequenced in a study of blood T cell repertoires in COVID-19. TCRdb's table, derived via immunoSEQ multiplex PCR, lists solely in-frame clones and lacks some. Among 150,000 to 200,000 clones, approximately 83% were seen once, and the ten largest hold more than 1.5%. Sequencing was done on a sample of peripheral blood. All receptors derive from a human donor in a cohort sampled during active COVID-19.

This chain joins TRBV16 and TRBJ1-2; 7 bases are shared with TRBD1. The CDR3 spans 15 residues. Germline V gene data show CDR1 as KGHSY and CDR2 as FQNENV. V lost 6 bases to trimming and J lost 6 bases; unmatched junction nucleotides: 13. CDR3 nucleotide sequence: TGTGCCAGCAGTCCCTCACCGACAGGGTCCCATGGCTACACCTTC. This encodes CASSPSPTGSHGYTF.

This clone has just one count. The chain recombines TRBV6-5 with TRBJ2-5; 7 bases are shared with TRBD2. The J segment lost 5 bases and the V segment lost 0 bases, leaving 6 bases of the junction unmatched. This CDR3 comprises 15 residues. Germline V gene lookup returns CDR1 MNHEY and CDR2 SVGAGI. The CDR3 DNA follows: TGTGCCAGCAGTTACTCGGAGGGGAGGGTTGAGACCCAGTACTTC. This translates into CASSYSEGRVETQYF.

The genes are TRBV14 and TRBJ2-5; D call uncertain. The CDR3 length is 14 residues. The V end lost 4 bases, the J end lost 2 bases, and 11 bases lay between the germline ends. Germline assignment: CDR1 SGHDN and CDR2 FVKESK. The CDR3 here is CASSLSLVQETQYF. DNA of the CDR3: TGTGCCAGCAGCCTTAGCCTGGTGCAAGAGACCCAGTACTTC.

V usage is TRBV20-1 and J usage is TRBJ1-5; the D is unclear. The CDR3 consists of 13 residues. Germline CDR1 DFQATT, CDR2 SNEGSKA (reference sequence). Trimming pared 3 bases from V and 7 bases from J, leaving 13 bases between. CDR3 sequence reads: CSASREVRQPQHF. CDR3 sequence (DNA): TGCAGTGCTAGTAGGGAGGTAAGGCAGCCCCAGCATTTT.

The chain carries TRBV7-6 and TRBJ2-7; 7 bases line up with TRBD2. The V gene's germline CDR1 is SGHVS and CDR2 FNYEAQ. The CDR3 sequence is 15 residues long. Germline trimming cut 0 bases from V and 6 bases from J; bases unmatched to any gene: 8. CDR3 in amino acids: CASSLAEAGVGEQYF. Here the CDR3 DNA reads TGTGCCAGCAGCTTAGCGGAGGCGGGAGTGGGCGAGCAGTACTTC.

This clone was observed a few times. The chain employs TRBV7-9 and TRBJ2-3, with D perhaps TRBD2 (5 bases). The CDR3 length is 14 residues. Germline V gives CDR1 SEHNR, CDR2 FQNEAQ (reference sequence). V was trimmed by 0 bases and J by 5 bases, leaving 9 bases between them. CDR3 amino acids: CASSLAGVGDTQYF. The CDR3 region has the DNA TGTGCCAGCAGCTTAGCGGGAGTAGGAGATACGCAGTATTTT.

The chain joins TRBV28 to TRBJ1-5; a possible D gene is TRBD1 (6 bases). Germline V gene lookup returns CDR1 MDHEN and CDR2 SYDVKM. There are 14 residues in the CDR3. The V end was cut by 1 base, the J end by 7 bases, with 11 bases between. DNA for the CDR3: TGTGCCAGCAGTTTATCCAGGGGAAGACAGCCCCAGCATTTT. It specifies CASSLSRGRQPQHF.

The chain recombines TRBV18 with TRBJ1-2; D is possibly TRBD1 (5 bases). Germline V CDR1 and CDR2: KGHSH, LQKENI. The CDR3 runs to 14 residues. V lost 1 base, J lost 6 bases, and 12 bases lay in between. For the CDR3, the DNA is TGTGCCAGCTCACCACAAAGCAGGGATAATGGCTACACCTTC. Its protein is CASSPQSRDNGYTF.

The chain is built from TRBV19 and TRBJ2-5; TRBD1 matches at 8 bases. This CDR3 is 15 amino acids long. CDR1 and CDR2 from the germline V gene are LNHDA and SQIVND (reference sequence). With 4 bases clipped from V and 5 bases from J, the junction kept 9 bases outside the gene matches. CDR3 bases: TGTGCCAGTAGTAAGTCGTCAGGGGGCTGGGAGACCCAGTACTTC. Translated, it gives CASSKSSGGWETQYF.

The chain links TRBV6-5 to TRBJ2-7, with 8 nucleotides matching TRBD2. The CDR3 has 15 amino acids. Per germline, CDR1 MNHEY and CDR2 SVGAGI. The trim removed 6 bases at V and 2 bases at J, leaving 9 bases unmatched. CDR3 protein: CASSPVSGGAYEQYF. The DNA for the CDR3 is TGTGCCAGCAGCCCAGTCTCCGGGGGGGCCTACGAGCAGTACTTC.

The J gene is TRBJ2-7, the V gene TRBV4-2; tentative D call: TRBD1 (5 bases). Trimming pared 1 base from V and 4 bases from J, leaving 11 bases between. Per the germline V gene, CDR1 is LGHNA and CDR2 is YNFKEQ. This CDR3 region has 14 residues. In nucleotides, the CDR3 is TGTGCCAGCAGCCAAGTGCAGGGCGAGTACGAGCAGTACTTC. Its protein product is CASSQVQGEYEQYF.

V gene TRBV9 combines with J gene TRBJ1-2; 7 bases map to TRBD1. V trimming: 1 base; J trimming: 4 bases; junction bases outside the gene matches: 4. The germline V gene encodes CDR1 SGDLS and CDR2 YYNGEE. The CDR3 is 14 amino acids. The CDR3 sequence: CASSVTGAVYGYTF. As DNA, the CDR3 is TGTGCCAGCAGCGTAACAGGGGCGGTCTATGGCTACACCTTC.

This clone was recorded a few times. V and J are TRBV6-2 or TRBV6-3 and TRBJ1-4, with D possibly being TRBD1 (6 bases). In germline, CDR1 is MNHEY, CDR2 SVGEGT. The CDR3 runs to 11 residues. Trimming shortened V by 5 bases and J by 8 bases, and 6 bases separated the two germline ends. The CDR3 here is CASSTGEKLFF. As DNA, the CDR3 is TGTGCCAGCAGTACAGGGGAAAAACTGTTTTTT.

The gene calls are TRBV2 and TRBJ1-1, with 9 bases identical to TRBD1. CDR1 and CDR2 from the germline V gene are SNHLY and FYNNEI. V shed 2 bases and J 0 bases; nucleotides not matched to a gene: 7. The CDR3 length is 17 residues. CDR3 loop: CASSEQGQGPLNTEAFF. In DNA form, the CDR3 reads TGTGCCAGCAGTGAACAGGGACAGGGTCCTTTGAACACTGAAGCTTTCTTT.

The J gene is TRBJ2-7, the V gene TRBV7-9; weak D call: TRBD1 (5 bases). CDR3 length: 14 amino acids. The V gene's germline CDR1 is SEHNR and CDR2 FQNEAQ (reference sequence). Between the trimmed V and J ends, which lost 3 bases and 0 bases, there was a span of 9 bases. The CDR3 DNA reads TGTGCCAGCAGCTTCCGACAGAGCTCCTACGAGCAGTACTTC. This codes for CASSFRQSSYEQYF.

The J gene is TRBJ2-1, the V gene TRBV19; 11 bases agree with TRBD1. Trimming at V came to 3 bases and at J to 7 bases, leaving 8 bases not matched to a gene. The CDR3 spans 16 residues. Germline CDR1 LNHDA, CDR2 SQIVND (reference sequence). The CDR3 sequence: CASSIPGQGVRNEQFF. CDR3 nucleotides: TGTGCCAGTAGTATTCCGGGACAGGGGGTTAGAAATGAGCAGTTCTTC. The full variable domain, completed using reference TRBV19 and TRBJ2-1, is DGGITQSPKYLFRKEGQNVTLSCEQNLNHDAMYWYRQDPGQGLRLIYYSQIVNDFQKGDIAEGYSVSREKKESFPLTVTSAQKNPTAFYLCASSIPGQGVRNEQFFGPGTRLTVL.

The CDR3 sequence is CASSFTPAAGNTIYF. The CDR3 region has the DNA TGCGCCAGCAGCTTTACACCGGCAGCGGGAAACACCATATATTTT. V usage is TRBV5-1 and J usage is TRBJ1-3, with D unclear. Trimming pared 2 bases from V and 4 bases from J, leaving 13 bases between. The germline gives CDR1 SGHRS, CDR2 YFSETQ. CDR3 length equals 15 residues.

This clone has ten or more counts. The rearrangement uses TRBV9 and TRBJ2-7, with 10 nucleotides matching TRBD1. The CDR3 loop spans 14 amino acids. Trimming took 4 bases from V and 3 from J; bases not matched to a gene: 4. Germline CDR1 is SGDLS and CDR2 is YYNGEE. CDR3 protein: CASSTGQGDYEQYF. In nucleotides, the CDR3 is TGTGCCAGCAGCACCGGACAGGGGGACTACGAGCAGTACTTC.

The V and J genes are TRBV19 and TRBJ2-1, with TRBD1 identical over 7 bases. The CDR3 runs 17 residues. Germline assignment: CDR1 LNHDA and CDR2 SQIVND (reference sequence). V was clipped by 4 bases and J by 5 bases; unmatched bases: 14. CDR3 residues: CASSTSGTVSFHNEQFF. The CDR3 region has the DNA TGTGCCAGTAGTACCTCCGGGACAGTTAGTTTCCACAATGAGCAGTTCTTC.